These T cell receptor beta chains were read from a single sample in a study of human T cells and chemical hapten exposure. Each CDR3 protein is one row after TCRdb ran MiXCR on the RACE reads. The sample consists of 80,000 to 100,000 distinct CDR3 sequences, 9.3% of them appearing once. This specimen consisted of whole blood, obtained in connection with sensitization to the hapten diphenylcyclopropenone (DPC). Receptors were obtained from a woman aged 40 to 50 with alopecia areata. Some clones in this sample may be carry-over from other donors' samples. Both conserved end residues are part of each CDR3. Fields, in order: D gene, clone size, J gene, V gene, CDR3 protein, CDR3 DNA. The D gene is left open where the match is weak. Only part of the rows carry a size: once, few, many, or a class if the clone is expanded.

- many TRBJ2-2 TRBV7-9 CASRANGPGELFF TGTGCCAGCCGGGCCAACGGACCCGGGGAGCTGTTTTTT
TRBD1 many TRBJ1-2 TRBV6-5 CASSYGQAYGYTF TGTGCCAGCAGTTACGGACAGGCCTATGGCTACACCTTC
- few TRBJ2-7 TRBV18 CASSPTRDAPSF TGTGCCAGCTCCCCCACCCGGGACGCGCCGTCCTTC
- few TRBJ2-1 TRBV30 CAWRGRYNEQFF TGTGCCTGGAGGGGCCGCTACAATGAGCAGTTCTTC
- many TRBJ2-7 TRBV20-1 CSASGSTLYEQYF TGCAGTGCTAGCGGGAGTACCCTCTACGAGCAGTACTTC
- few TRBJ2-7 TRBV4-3 CASSQEKSRFQGPYEQYF TGCGCCAGCAGCCAAGAAAAGAGTCGGTTTCAGGGGCCCTACGAGCAGTACTTC
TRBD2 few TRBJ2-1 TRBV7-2 CASREGGSEQFF TGTGCCAGCAGGGAGGGCGGGAGCGAGCAGTTCTTC
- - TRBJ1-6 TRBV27 CASSSLGRSLHF TGTGCCAGCAGCTCGCTGGGTCGGTCCCTCCACTTT
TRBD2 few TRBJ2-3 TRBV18 CASSPPGLAGADTQYF TGTGCCAGCTCACCCCCGGGACTAGCGGGAGCGGATACGCAGTATTTT
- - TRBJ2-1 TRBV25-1 CASRTEGLGSEQFF TGTGCCAGCAGGACAGAAGGTCTCGGGAGTGAGCAGTTCTTC
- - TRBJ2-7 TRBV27 CASSLGAGLAYEQYF TGTGCCAGCAGTTTGGGGGCAGGGCTCGCCTACGAGCAGTACTTC
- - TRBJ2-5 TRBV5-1 CASSPTPTLETQYF TGCGCCAGCAGCCCTACCCCGACCTTAGAGACCCAGTACTTC
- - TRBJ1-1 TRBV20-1 CSAAGGHAEAFF TGCAGTGCTGCCGGGGGTCACGCTGAAGCTTTCTTT
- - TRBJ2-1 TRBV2 CASSDRGASYNEQFF TGTGCCAGCAGTGACCGGGGGGCATCCTACAATGAGCAGTTCTTC
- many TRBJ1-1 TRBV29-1 CSVGDTEAFF TGCAGCGTTGGGGATACTGAAGCTTTCTTT
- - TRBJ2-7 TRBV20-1 CSARDQGRTVYEQYF TGCAGTGCTAGAGATCAGGGCAGGACGGTCTACGAGCAGTACTTC
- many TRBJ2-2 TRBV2 CASIQNPGVRNTGELFF TGTGCCAGCATCCAAAACCCGGGAGTACGGAACACCGGGGAGCTGTTTTTT
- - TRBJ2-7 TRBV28 CASSLTESYEQYF TGTGCCAGCAGCCTAACCGAATCCTACGAGCAGTACTTC
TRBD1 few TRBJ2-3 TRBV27 CASSVDRVRDTQYF TGTGCCAGCAGTGTAGACAGGGTTAGAGATACGCAGTATTTT
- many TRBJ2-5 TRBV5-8 CASSLGLEETQYF TGTGCCAGCAGCTTGGGACTAGAAGAGACCCAGTACTTC
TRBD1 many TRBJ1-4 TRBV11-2 CASSSWDRLNEKLFF TGTGCCAGCAGCTCTTGGGACAGGTTAAATGAAAAACTGTTTTTT
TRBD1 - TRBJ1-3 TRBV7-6 CASSPGQGSSGNTIYF TGTGCCAGCAGCCCGGGACAGGGGAGCTCTGGAAACACCATATATTTT
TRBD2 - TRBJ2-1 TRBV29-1 CSVIIAGVYNEQFF TGCAGCGTGATCATAGCGGGAGTCTACAATGAGCAGTTCTTC
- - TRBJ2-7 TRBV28 CASSSSGVYEQYF TGTGCCAGCAGCTCCTCCGGGGTCTACGAGCAGTACTTC
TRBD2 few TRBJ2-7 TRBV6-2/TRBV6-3 CASSVGTSGRAEQYF TGTGCCAGCAGTGTCGGGACTAGCGGGAGGGCCGAGCAGTACTTC
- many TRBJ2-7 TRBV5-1 CASSLGVGTPKAEQYF TGCGCCAGCAGCTTGGGGGTCGGGACCCCCAAAGCCGAGCAGTACTTC
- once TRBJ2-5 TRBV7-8 CVSSLARWVQETQYF TGTGTCAGCAGCTTAGCTCGGTGGGTCCAAGAGACCCAGTACTTC
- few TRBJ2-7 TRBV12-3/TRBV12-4 CASSSLTGSEQYF TGTGCCAGCAGTTCGCTTACGGGGAGCGAGCAGTACTTC
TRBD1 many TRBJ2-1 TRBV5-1 CASTRQGAPSGQFF TGCGCCAGCACCCGACAGGGCGCACCCAGTGGGCAGTTCTTC
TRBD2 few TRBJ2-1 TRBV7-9 CASSSFPTSGRAGEQFF TGTGCCAGCAGCTCCTTTCCGACTAGCGGGAGGGCCGGCGAGCAGTTCTTC
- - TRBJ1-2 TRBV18 CASSPASPTGNYGYTF TGTGCCAGCTCACCAGCCTCTCCGACGGGGAACTATGGCTACACCTTC
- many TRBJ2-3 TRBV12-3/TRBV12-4 CASSFTRLPDTQYF TGTGCCAGCAGTTTTACGCGACTCCCCGATACGCAGTATTTT
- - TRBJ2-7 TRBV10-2 CASSDGGISSYEQYF TGCGCCAGCAGTGATGGAGGGATCAGCTCCTACGAGCAGTACTTC
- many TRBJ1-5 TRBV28 CASSLSTQGSNQPQHF TGTGCCAGCAGTTTAAGTACACAGGGAAGCAATCAGCCCCAGCATTTT
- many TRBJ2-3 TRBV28 CASRERDTQYF TGTGCCAGCAGGGAGCGAGATACGCAGTATTTT
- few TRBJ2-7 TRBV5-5 CASSPPGFEQYF TGTGCCAGCAGCCCTCCGGGGTTCGAGCAGTACTTC
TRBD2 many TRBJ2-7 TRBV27 CASRRTSGDEQYF TGTGCCAGCAGGAGGACTAGCGGAGACGAGCAGTACTTC
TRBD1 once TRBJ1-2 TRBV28 CASRTGGRHGYTF TGTGCCAGTCGGACAGGGGGTAGGCATGGCTACACCTTC
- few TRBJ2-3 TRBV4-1 CASSQAPGLTRDTQYF TGCGCCAGCAGCCAAGCTCCGGGACTCACAAGAGATACGCAGTATTTT
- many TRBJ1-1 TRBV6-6 CASSFLVQTEAFF TGTGCCAGCAGCTTCCTCGTACAGACTGAAGCTTTCTTT